Below are 27 T cell receptor beta chains sequenced from a single sample in a study of T cell responses to AZD1222 COVID-19 vaccine. The data were produced by immunoSEQ multiplex PCR, yet TCRdb's version contains in-frame clones alone and is incomplete. Here the sample spans 150,000 to 180,000 clones, more than 90% being singletons. The specimen comprised peripheral blood, sampled on day 0 of AZD1222 vaccination. These receptor sequences come from an adult in good health.

The V gene is TRBV7-9, the J gene TRBJ1-2; the match to TRBD1 covers 7 bases. The CDR3 length is 13 residues. Trimming cost V 4 bases and J 3 bases; bases outside gene matches: 2. The germline V gene encodes CDR1 SEHNR and CDR2 FQNEAQ (reference sequence). DNA for the CDR3: TGTGCCAGCAGCTGGCAGGGGGACTATGGCTACACCTTC. Translated, it gives CASSWQGDYGYTF.

This chain connects TRBV9 to TRBJ1-2; D not resolved. The CDR3 has 11 residues. The germline CDR1 and CDR2 sequences are SGDLS and YYNGEE. Trimming removed 5 bases at V and 4 bases at J, with 6 bases between. Here the CDR3 DNA reads TGTGCCAGCAGTGAGGCCTATGGCTACACCTTC. Protein product: CASSEAYGYTF.

V usage is TRBV29-1 and J usage is TRBJ1-1, with D uncertain. The CDR3 contains 11 residues. V was clipped by 7 bases and J by 4 bases, with 10 bases between them. The germline gives CDR1 SQVTM, CDR2 ANQGSEA. CDR3 protein: CSGGFGTEAFF. CDR3 DNA: TGCAGCGGGGGATTCGGCACTGAAGCTTTCTTT.

This clone was seen just once. This rearrangement joins TRBV5-1 to TRBJ2-1; 8 nucleotides agree with TRBD2. CDR1 is SGHRS, CDR2 YFSETQ, per germline. This CDR3 is 17 amino acids long. The ends lost 1 base at V and 0 bases at J; junction bases unmatched: 6. The CDR3 coding sequence is TGCGCCAGCAGCTTGCGGGTAGCGGGAAGCTCCTACAATGAGCAGTTCTTC. This encodes CASSLRVAGSSYNEQFF.

The chain joins TRBV30 to TRBJ1-1; D call uncertain. This CDR3 is 13 amino acids long. V lost 3 bases, J lost 3 bases, and 11 bases lay in between. The germline CDR1 and CDR2 sequences are GTSNPN and SVGIG (reference sequence). The CDR3 loop reads CAWRAGWDTEAFF. CDR3 in DNA: TGTGCCTGGAGGGCGGGGTGGGACACTGAAGCTTTCTTT.

The V call is TRBV28, the J call TRBJ1-2, with a possible D match to TRBD1 (5 bases). Germline CDR1 is MDHEN and CDR2 is SYDVKM. The ends were cut back, 7 bases at V and 4 bases at J, with 10 bases in the middle. The CDR3 extends over 12 amino acids. The CDR3 DNA follows: TGTGCCAGCACCGGGACTACCTATGGCTACACCTTC. It is translated as CASTGTTYGYTF.

CDR3 region: CASSPAGGPRNNQPQHF. The CDR3 nucleotides read TGTGCCAGCTCACCGGCAGGGGGCCCTAGAAACAATCAGCCCCAGCATTTT. The chain is built from TRBV18 and TRBJ1-5, with TRBD1 identical over 8 bases. V was pared by 3 bases and J by 3 bases, with 10 bases of the junction left unmatched. The CDR3 contains 17 residues. Germline loops: CDR1 KGHSH, CDR2 LQKENI.

The chain carries TRBV30 and TRBJ2-3; 10 bases align to TRBD2. CDR1 and CDR2 (germline): GTSNPN, SVGIG (reference sequence). The CDR3 loop spans 18 amino acids. Trimming took 2 bases from V and 5 from J; bases not matched to a gene: 16. In DNA form, the CDR3 reads TGTGCCTGGAGTTCTGGGCGCCAGCGGGAGGGCCGGGGAGATACGCAGTATTTT. This encodes CAWSSGRQREGRGDTQYF.

Remarks on this clone: Within the sample, other DNA sequences also encode this same CDR3. V is TRBV5-1 and J is TRBJ1-2; D not resolved. V was shortened by 0 bases and J by 2 bases, with 5 bases between the two germline ends. The CDR3 length is 13 residues. Germline CDR1 reads SGHRS; CDR2 reads YFSETQ. The CDR3 region is CASSLAENYGYTF. CDR3 DNA: TGCGCCAGCAGCTTGGCAGAGAACTATGGCTACACCTTC.

The V call is TRBV7-3, the J call TRBJ1-1; no clear D gene. Trimming removed 1 base from V and 0 bases from J, with 9 bases in between. The CDR3 consists of 15 residues. Germline V gene lookup returns CDR1 SGHTA and CDR2 FQGTGA. The CDR3 bases are TGTGCCAGCAGCTTAAGCCCGGCCATGAACACTGAAGCTTTCTTT. It codes for CASSLSPAMNTEAFF. Full variable domain (outside the CDR3, taken from reference TRBV7-3 and TRBJ1-1): GAGVSQTPSNKVTEKGKYVELRCDPISGHTALYWYRQSLGQGPEFLIYFQGTGAADDSGLPNDRFFAVRPEGSVSTLKIQRTERGDSAVYLCASSLSPAMNTEAFFGQGTRLTVV.

Note on this clone: The same CDR3 arises from other DNA sequences in this sample as well. J is TRBJ2-5 and V is TRBV7-3, with 7 bases that match TRBD2. Trimming took 5 bases from V and 2 from J; bases not matched to a gene: 5. CDR3 length equals 14 residues. The germline CDR1 and CDR2 sequences are SGHTA and FQGTGA. CDR3 bases: TGTGCCAGCAGCCCCTCCGGGGGGCAAGAGACCCAGTACTTC. Translation gives CASSPSGGQETQYF.

This chain links TRBV24-1 with TRBJ2-7; no clear D gene. CDR1 and CDR2 (germline): KGHDR, SFDVKD. This CDR3 is 13 amino acids long. V was clipped by 4 bases and J by 2 bases, with 8 bases between them. CDR3: CATSEAGPYEQYF. CDR3 bases: TGTGCCACCAGTGAGGCCGGGCCCTACGAGCAGTACTTC.

The gene calls are TRBV15 and TRBJ1-5, with D unclear. Germline assignment: CDR1 LNHNV and CDR2 YYDKDF (reference sequence). V was cut by 0 bases and J by 6 bases, with 15 bases left in between. CDR3 size: 16 residues. CDR3 amino acids: CATSRDAPTMGQPQHF. Here the CDR3 DNA reads TGTGCCACCAGCAGAGATGCCCCAACCATGGGTCAGCCCCAGCATTTT.

The chain uses TRBV20-1 and TRBJ1-4; D is ambiguous. Germline assignment: CDR1 DFQATT and CDR2 SNEGSKA (reference sequence). The germline V and J ends were trimmed by 3 bases and 5 bases, with 4 bases remaining between them. The CDR3 runs to 11 residues. CDR3 sequence (DNA): TGCAGTGCTAGGGCAAATGAAAAACTGTTTTTT. Its translation is CSARANEKLFF.

This clone has only one observation. J is TRBJ2-7 and V is TRBV19; no firm D call. V lost 3 bases and J lost 1, with 13 bases in between. From germline, CDR1 is LNHDA and CDR2 SQIVND (reference sequence). There are 15 residues in the CDR3. The CDR3 loop reads CASSIGPGGSYEQYF. For the CDR3, the DNA is TGTGCCAGTAGTATTGGACCCGGCGGATCCTACGAGCAGTACTTC.

The rearrangement links TRBV5-1 to TRBJ1-2, with 9 nucleotides matching TRBD1. Germline CDR1 SGHRS, CDR2 YFSETQ. With 0 bases clipped from V and 4 bases from J, the junction kept 7 bases outside the gene matches. The CDR3 runs 16 residues. The CDR3 reads CASSLGQGVVRYGYTF. The CDR3 coding sequence is TGCGCCAGCAGCTTGGGACAGGGGGTAGTGCGCTATGGCTACACCTTC.

The V and J genes are TRBV11-2 and TRBJ2-7; D remains unclear. CDR3 length equals 15 residues. CDR1 is SGHAT and CDR2 is FQNNGV in the germline V gene. Trimming took off 1 base at V and 4 bases at J, with 14 bases between the two ends. The CDR3 nucleotides are TGTGCCAGCAGCTTAGCCCCCCAGGTTGGTTACGAGCAGTACTTC. It translates to CASSLAPQVGYEQYF.

The CDR3 DNA sequence: TGTGCCAGCAGCTTGGGGGGGCTGGTGGCTTTCTTT. This encodes CASSLGGLVAFF. This chain joins TRBV7-9 and TRBJ1-1; tentatively, D is TRBD1 (6 bases). V lost 3 bases, J lost 11 bases, and 13 bases lay in between. The CDR3 is 12 amino acids. Germline lookup yields CDR1 SEHNR and CDR2 FQNEAQ (reference sequence).

The chain recombines TRBV30 with TRBJ1-3; no firm D call. CDR1 and CDR2 from the germline V gene are GTSNPN and SVGIG (reference sequence). V was pared by 0 bases and J by 4 bases, with 7 bases between. There are 13 residues in the CDR3. The CDR3 is CAWSVPSGNTIYF. As DNA, the CDR3 is TGTGCCTGGAGTGTACCCTCGGGAAACACCATATATTTT.

The chain combines TRBV29-1 with TRBJ2-7; perhaps TRBD2 as D (5 bases). The V gene's germline CDR1 is SQVTM and CDR2 ANQGSEA. V was trimmed by 3 bases and J by 2 bases, leaving 14 bases between them. The CDR3 totals 14 residues. In DNA form, the CDR3 reads TGCAGCGTTGAGGTACCGACTAACCCCTACGAGCAGTACTTC. Its translation: CSVEVPTNPYEQYF.

This clone was detected only once. The CDR3 reads CASSSTGGARNSPLHF. The CDR3, as DNA: TGTGCCAGCAGCTCAACAGGGGGCGCGAGGAATTCACCCCTCCACTTT. The rearrangement uses TRBV27 and TRBJ1-6; 9 bases line up with TRBD1. Trimming removed 6 bases from V and 7 bases from J; junction bases left unmatched: 10. Germline V gene lookup returns CDR1 MNHEY and CDR2 SMNVEV (reference sequence). The CDR3 length is 16 residues.

V and J are TRBV27 and TRBJ1-5; 7 positions match TRBD1. Trimming took 4 bases from V and 3 from J; bases not matched to a gene: 6. CDR1 and CDR2 from the germline V gene are MNHEY and SMNVEV (reference sequence). This CDR3 region has 15 residues. CDR3 DNA sequence: TGTGCCAGCAGTTCCTTACAGGGGTTCAATCAGCCCCAGCATTTT. This sequence encodes CASSSLQGFNQPQHF.

V and J are TRBV4-3 and TRBJ2-7; D may be TRBD1 or TRBD2 (7 bases each). Trimming removed 0 bases from V and 3 bases from J, with 15 bases in between. The CDR3 length is 16 residues. The germline CDR1 and CDR2 sequences are LGHNA and YSLEER. CDR3 in amino acids: CASSQDLQGGIYEQYF. CDR3 sequence (DNA): TGCGCCAGCAGCCAAGATCTTCAGGGGGGGATCTACGAGCAGTACTTC.

The chain links TRBV11-3 to TRBJ2-1, with D perhaps given as TRBD1 or TRBD2 (5 bases each). This CDR3 is built from 14 residues. Trimming left V 5 bases short and J 9 bases short, with 17 bases between. Germline CDR1 is SGHNT and CDR2 is YENEEA. CDR3 sequence (DNA): TGTGCCAGCAGCCGAACCGTGGGACCGGCTGAGCAGTTCTTC. Its protein product is CASSRTVGPAEQFF. Together with reference TRBV11-3 and TRBJ2-1, the CDR3 gives the full variable domain: EAGVVQSPRYKIIEKKQPVAFWCNPISGHNTLYWYLQNLGQGPELLIRYENEEAVDDSQLPKDRFSAERLKGVDSTLKIQPAELGDSAVYLCASSRTVGPAEQFFGPGTRLTVL.

The chain is built from TRBV19 and TRBJ2-2, with TRBD1 matching over 9 bases. Losses at the gene ends were 5 bases for V and 6 bases for J; bases not matched to a gene: 10. CDR1 LNHDA and CDR2 SQIVND come from the germline V gene (reference sequence). This CDR3 contains 16 residues. This chain's CDR3 is CASSLSSTGGSGELFF. CDR3 bases: TGTGCCAGTAGTCTCTCCTCTACAGGGGGCTCCGGGGAGCTGTTTTTT.

The V gene is TRBV5-6, the J gene TRBJ2-7; 11 nucleotides line up with TRBD1. CDR3 length: 14 residues. The germline CDR1 and CDR2 sequences are SGHDT and YYEEEE. J gave up 5 bases and V 4 bases, and 5 bases lay outside the gene matches. The CDR3, as DNA: TGTGCCAGCAGCCGGGGACAGGGGGTCGACGAGCAGTACTTC. Amino acid sequence: CASSRGQGVDEQYF.

The genes are TRBV7-9 and TRBJ1-2, with no clear D. Germline loops: CDR1 SEHNR, CDR2 FQNEAQ (reference sequence). This CDR3 is built from 16 residues. V lost 4 bases and J lost 0, with 15 bases in between. The CDR3 spells CASSSAGSRANYGYTF. The CDR3 DNA is TGTGCCAGCAGCTCAGCCGGCAGCCGAGCTAACTATGGCTACACCTTC.